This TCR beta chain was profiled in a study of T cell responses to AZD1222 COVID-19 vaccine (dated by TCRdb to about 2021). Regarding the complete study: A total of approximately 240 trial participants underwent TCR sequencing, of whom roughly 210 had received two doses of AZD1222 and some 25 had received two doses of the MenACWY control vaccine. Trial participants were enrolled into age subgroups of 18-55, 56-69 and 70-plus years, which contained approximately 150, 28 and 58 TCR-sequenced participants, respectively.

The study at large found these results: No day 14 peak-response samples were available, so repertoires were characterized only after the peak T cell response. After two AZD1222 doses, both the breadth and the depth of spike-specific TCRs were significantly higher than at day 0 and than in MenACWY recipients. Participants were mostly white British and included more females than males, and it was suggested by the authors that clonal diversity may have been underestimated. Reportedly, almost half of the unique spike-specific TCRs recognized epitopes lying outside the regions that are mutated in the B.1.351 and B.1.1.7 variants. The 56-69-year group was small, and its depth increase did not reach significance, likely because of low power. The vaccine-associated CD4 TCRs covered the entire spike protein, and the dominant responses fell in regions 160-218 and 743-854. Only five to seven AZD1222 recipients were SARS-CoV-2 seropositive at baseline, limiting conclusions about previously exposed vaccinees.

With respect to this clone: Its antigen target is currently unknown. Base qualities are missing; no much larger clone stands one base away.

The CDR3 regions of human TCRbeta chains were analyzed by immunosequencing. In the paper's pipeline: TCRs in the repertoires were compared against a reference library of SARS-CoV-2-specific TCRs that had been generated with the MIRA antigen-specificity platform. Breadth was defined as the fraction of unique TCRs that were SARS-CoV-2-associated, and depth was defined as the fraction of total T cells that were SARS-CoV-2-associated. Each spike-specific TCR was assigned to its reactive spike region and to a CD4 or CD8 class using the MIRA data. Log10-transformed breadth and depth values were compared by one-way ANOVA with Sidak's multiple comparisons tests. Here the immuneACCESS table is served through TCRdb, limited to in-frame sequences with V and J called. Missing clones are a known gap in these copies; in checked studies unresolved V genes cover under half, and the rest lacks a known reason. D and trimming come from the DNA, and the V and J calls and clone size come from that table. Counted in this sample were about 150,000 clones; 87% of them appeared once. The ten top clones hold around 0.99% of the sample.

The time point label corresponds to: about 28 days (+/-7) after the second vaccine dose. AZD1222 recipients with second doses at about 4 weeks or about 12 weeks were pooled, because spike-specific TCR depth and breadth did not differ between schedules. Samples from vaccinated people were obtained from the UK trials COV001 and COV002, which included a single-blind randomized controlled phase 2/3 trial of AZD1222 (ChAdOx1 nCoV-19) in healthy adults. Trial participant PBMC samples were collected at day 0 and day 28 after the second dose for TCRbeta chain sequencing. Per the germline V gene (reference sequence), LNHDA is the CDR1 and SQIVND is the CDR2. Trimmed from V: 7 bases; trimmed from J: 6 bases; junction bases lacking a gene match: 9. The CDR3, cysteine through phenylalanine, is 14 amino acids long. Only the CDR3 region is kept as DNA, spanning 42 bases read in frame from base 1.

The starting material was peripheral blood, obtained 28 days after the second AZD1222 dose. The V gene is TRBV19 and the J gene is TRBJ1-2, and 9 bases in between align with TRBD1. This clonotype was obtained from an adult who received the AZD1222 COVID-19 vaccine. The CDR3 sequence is CASIPDRGAHGYTF. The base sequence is TGTGCCAGTATTCCGGACAGGGGTGCCCATGGCTACACCTTC.